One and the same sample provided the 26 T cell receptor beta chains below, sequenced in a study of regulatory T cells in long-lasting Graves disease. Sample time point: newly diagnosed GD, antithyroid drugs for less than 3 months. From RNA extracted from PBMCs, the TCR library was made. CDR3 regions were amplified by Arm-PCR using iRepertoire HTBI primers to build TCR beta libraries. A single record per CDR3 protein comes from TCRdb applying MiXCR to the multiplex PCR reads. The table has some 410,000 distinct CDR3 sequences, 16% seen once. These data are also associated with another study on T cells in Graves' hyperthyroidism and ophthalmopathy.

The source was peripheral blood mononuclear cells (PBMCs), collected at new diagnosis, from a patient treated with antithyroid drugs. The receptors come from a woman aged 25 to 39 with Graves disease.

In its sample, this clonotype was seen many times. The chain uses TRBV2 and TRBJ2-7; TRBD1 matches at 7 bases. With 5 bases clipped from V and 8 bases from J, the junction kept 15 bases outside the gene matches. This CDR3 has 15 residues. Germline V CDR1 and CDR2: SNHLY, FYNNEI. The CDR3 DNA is TGTGCCAGCAGTAGCAATGCAGGGGGTATCTCGAAGCAGTACTTC. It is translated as CASSSNAGGISKQYF.

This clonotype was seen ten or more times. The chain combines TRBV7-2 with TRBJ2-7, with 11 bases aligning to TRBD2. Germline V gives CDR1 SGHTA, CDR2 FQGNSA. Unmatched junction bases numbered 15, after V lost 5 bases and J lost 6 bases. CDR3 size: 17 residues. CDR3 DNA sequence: TGTGCCAGCAGCCCATCCTCGGGACTAGCGGCCGAAGGCGAGCAGTACTTC. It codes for CASSPSSGLAAEGEQYF.

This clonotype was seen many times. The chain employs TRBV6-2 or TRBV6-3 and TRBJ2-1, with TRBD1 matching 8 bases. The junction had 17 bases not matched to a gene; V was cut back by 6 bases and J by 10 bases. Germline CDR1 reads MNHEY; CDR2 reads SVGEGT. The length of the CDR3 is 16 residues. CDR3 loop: CASSTRAGGDGYEQFF. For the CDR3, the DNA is TGTGCCAGCAGCACAAGGGCAGGGGGCGATGGTTACGAGCAGTTCTTC.

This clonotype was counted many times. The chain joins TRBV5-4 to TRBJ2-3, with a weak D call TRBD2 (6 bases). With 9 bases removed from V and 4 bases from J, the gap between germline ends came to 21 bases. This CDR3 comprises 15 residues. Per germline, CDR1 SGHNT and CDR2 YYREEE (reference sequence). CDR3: CATQRAEKGSDTQYF. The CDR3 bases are TGTGCCACCCAGCGGGCAGAGAAGGGCTCAGATACGCAGTATTTT.

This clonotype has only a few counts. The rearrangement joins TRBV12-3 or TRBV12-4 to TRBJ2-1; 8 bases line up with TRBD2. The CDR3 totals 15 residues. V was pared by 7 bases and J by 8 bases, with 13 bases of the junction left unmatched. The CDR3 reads CASKWDGRALDEQFF. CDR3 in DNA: TGTGCCAGCAAGTGGGACGGGAGGGCCCTAGATGAGCAGTTCTTC.

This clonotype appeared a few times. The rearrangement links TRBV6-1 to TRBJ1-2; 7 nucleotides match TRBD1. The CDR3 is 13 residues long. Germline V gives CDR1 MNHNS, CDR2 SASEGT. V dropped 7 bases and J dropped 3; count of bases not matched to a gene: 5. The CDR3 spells CASNRGRYYGYTF. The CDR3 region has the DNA TGTGCCAGCAACAGGGGACGGTACTATGGCTACACCTTC.

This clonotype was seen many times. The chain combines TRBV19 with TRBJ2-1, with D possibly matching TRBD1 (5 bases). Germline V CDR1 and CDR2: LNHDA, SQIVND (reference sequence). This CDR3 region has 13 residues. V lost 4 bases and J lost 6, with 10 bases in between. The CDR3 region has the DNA TGTGCCAGTAGTACAACAGGTATCAATGAGCAGTTCTTC. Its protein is CASSTTGINEQFF.

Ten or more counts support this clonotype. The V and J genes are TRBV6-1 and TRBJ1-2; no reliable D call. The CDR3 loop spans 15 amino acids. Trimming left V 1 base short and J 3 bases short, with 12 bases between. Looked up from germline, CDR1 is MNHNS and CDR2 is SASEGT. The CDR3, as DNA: TGTGCCAGCAGTGAAGTCCCTCTAGCGGACTATGGCTACACCTTC. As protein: CASSEVPLADYGYTF.

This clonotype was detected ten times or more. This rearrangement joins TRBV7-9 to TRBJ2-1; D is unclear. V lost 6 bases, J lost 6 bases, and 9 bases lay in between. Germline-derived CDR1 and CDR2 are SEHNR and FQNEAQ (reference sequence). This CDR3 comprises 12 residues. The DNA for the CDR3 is TGTGCCAGCAGTTTGGTTCGCAATGAGCAGTTCTTC. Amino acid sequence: CASSLVRNEQFF.

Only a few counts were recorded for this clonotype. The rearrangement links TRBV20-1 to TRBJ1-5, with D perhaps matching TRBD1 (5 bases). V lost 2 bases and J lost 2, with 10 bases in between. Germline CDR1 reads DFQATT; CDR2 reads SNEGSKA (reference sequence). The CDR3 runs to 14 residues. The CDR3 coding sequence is TGCAGTGCTAGAAGACGGGGGGGCAATCAGCCCCAGCATTTT. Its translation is CSARRRGGNQPQHF.

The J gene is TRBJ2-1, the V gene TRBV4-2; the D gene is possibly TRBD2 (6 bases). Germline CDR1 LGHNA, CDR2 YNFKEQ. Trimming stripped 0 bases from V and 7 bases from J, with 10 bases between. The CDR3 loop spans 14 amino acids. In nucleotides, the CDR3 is TGTGCCAGCAGCCAAGAGAGGGGAGGTAATGAGCAGTTCTTC. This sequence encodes CASSQERGGNEQFF.

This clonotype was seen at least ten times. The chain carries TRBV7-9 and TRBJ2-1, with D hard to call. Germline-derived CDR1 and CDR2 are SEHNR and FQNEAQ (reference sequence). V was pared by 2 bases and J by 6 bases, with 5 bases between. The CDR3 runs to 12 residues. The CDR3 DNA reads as TGTGCCAGCAGCTTAACGATCAATGAGCAGTTCTTC. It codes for CASSLTINEQFF.

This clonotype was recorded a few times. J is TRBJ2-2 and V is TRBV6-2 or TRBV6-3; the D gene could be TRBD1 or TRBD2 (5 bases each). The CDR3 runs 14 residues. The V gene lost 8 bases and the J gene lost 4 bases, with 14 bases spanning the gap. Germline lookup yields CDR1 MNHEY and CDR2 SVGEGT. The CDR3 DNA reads TGTGCCAGCCTCTTAAGGGGACCCACCGGGGAGCTGTTTTTT. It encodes CASLLRGPTGELFF.

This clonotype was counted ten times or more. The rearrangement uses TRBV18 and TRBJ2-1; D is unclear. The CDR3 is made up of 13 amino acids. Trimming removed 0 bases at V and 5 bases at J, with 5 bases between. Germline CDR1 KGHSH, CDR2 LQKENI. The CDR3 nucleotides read TGTGCCAGCTCACCACCGTCAGACAATGAGCAGTTCTTC. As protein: CASSPPSDNEQFF. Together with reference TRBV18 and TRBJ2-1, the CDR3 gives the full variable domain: NAGVMQNPRHLVRRRGQEARLRCSPMKGHSHVYWYRQLPEEGLKFMVYLQKENIIDESGMPKERFSAEFPKEGPSILRIQQVVRGDSAAYFCASSPPSDNEQFFGPGTRLTVL.

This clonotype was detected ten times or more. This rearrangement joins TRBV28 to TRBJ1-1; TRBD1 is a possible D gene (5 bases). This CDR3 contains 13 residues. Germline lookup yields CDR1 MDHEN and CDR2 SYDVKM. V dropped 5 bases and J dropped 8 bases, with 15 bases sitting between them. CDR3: CASSHTDSLEAFF. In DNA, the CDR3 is TGTGCCAGCAGTCACACAGACAGCCTAGAAGCTTTCTTT.

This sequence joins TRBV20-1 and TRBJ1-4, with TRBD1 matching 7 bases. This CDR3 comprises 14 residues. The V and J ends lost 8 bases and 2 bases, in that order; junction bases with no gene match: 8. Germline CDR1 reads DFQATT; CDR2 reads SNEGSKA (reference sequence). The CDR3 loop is CSLRGLGTNEKLFF. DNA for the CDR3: TGCAGTCTGAGGGGGCTTGGTACTAATGAAAAACTGTTTTTT.

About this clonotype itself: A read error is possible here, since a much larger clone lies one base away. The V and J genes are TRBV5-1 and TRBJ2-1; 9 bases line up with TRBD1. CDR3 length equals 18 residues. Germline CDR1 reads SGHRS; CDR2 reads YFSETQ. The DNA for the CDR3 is TGTGCCAGCAGTTCTCCTACTGGGACAGGGCTAAGTTACAATGAGCGGTTCTTC. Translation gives CASSSPTGTGLSYNERFF.

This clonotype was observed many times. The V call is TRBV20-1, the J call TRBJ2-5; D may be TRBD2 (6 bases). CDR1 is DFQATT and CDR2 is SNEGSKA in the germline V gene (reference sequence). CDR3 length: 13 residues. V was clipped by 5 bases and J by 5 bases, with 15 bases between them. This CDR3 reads CSAERVTGETQYF. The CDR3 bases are TGCAGTGCTGAGCGGGTGACTGGGGAGACCCAGTACTTC.

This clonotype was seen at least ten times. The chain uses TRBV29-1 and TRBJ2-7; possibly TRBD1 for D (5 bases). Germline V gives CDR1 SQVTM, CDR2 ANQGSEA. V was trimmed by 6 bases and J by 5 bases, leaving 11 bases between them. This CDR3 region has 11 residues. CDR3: CSVETAHEQYF. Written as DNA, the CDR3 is TGCAGCGTAGAGACAGCCCACGAGCAGTACTTC.

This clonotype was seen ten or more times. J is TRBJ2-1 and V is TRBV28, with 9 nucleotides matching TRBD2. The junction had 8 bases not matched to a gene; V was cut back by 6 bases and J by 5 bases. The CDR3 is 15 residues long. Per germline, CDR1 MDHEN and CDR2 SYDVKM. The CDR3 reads CASRPGTSINNEQFF. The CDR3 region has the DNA TGTGCCAGCAGACCCGGGACTAGCATTAACAATGAGCAGTTCTTC.

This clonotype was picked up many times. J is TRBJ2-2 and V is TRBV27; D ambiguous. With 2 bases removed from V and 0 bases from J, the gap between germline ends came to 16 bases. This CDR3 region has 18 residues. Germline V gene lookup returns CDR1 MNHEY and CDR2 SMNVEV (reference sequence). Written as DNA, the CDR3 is TGTGCCAGCAGTTTAGGTCAACCTGATGGCGCGAACACCGGGGAGCTGTTTTTT. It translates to CASSLGQPDGANTGELFF.

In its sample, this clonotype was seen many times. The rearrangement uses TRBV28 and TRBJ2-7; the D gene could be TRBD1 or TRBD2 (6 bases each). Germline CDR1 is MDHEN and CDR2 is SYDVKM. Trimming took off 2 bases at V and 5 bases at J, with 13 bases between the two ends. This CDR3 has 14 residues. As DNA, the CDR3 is TGTGCCAGCAGTTTAGGAGGGGGTCAGCACGAGCAGTACTTC. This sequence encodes CASSLGGGQHEQYF.

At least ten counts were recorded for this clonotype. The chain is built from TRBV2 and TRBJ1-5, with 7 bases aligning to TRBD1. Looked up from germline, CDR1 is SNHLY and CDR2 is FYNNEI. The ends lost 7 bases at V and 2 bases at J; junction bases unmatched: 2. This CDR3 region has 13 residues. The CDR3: CASTGQGNQPQHF. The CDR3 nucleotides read TGTGCCAGCACCGGACAGGGCAATCAGCCCCAGCATTTT.

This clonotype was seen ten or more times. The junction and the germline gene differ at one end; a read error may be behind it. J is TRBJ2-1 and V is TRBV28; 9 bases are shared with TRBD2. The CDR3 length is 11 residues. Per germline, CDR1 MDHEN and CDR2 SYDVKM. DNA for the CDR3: TGTGCCAGCAGTGTAGCGGGAGAGCTAAACTTC. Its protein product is CASSVAGELNF.

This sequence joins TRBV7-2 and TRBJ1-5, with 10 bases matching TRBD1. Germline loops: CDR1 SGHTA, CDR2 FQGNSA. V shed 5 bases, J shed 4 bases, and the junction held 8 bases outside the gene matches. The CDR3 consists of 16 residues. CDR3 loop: CASSNPGQGKNQPQHF. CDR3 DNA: TGTGCCAGCAGCAACCCGGGACAGGGGAAAAATCAGCCCCAGCATTTT.

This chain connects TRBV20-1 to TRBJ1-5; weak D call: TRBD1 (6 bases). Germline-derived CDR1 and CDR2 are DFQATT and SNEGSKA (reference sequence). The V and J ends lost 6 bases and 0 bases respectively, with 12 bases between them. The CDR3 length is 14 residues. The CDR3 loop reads CSALDSYSNQPQHF. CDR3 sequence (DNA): TGCAGTGCCTTGGACAGCTATAGCAATCAGCCCCAGCATTTT.